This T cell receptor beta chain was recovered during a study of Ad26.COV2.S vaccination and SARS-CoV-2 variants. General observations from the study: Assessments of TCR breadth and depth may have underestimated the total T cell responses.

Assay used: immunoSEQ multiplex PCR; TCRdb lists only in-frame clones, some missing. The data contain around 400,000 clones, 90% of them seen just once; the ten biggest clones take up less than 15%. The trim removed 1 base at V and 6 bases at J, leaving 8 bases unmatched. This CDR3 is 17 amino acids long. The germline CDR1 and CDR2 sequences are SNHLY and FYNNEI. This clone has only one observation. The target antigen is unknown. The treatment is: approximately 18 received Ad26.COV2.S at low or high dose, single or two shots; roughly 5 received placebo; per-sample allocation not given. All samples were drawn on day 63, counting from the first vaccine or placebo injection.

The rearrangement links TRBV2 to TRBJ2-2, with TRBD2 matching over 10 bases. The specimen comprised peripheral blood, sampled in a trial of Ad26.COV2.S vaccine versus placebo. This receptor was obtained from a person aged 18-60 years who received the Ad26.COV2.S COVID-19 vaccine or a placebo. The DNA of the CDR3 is TGTGCCAGCAGTGAAGTGGTCCTAGCGGGAGTCGCCGGGGAGCTGTTTTTT. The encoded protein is CASSEVVLAGVAGELFF.